The 25 T cell receptor beta chains below all came from one sample that was sequenced in a study of blood T cell repertoires in COVID-19. Libraries were prepared by immunoSEQ multiplex PCR; TCRdb keeps only in-frame clonotypes and omits some of them. The sample lists about 140,000 clones, roughly four fifths seen once, with 1.5% to 2% in the top ten. The sequenced sample was peripheral blood. The receptors were sampled from a human donor in a cohort sampled during active COVID-19.

The chain uses TRBV29-1 and TRBJ2-2, with a weak D call TRBD1 (6 bases). The germline V and J ends were trimmed by 7 bases and 1 base, with 13 bases remaining between them. CDR1 and CDR2 (germline): SQVTM, ANQGSEA. CDR3 length: 14 amino acids. The chain's CDR3 is CSATGMQNTGELFF. CDR3 coding DNA: TGCAGCGCCACAGGGATGCAGAACACCGGGGAGCTGTTTTTT.

This chain connects TRBV5-4 to TRBJ1-5; possibly TRBD1 for D (6 bases). Trimming stripped 4 bases from V and 1 base from J, with 9 bases between. There are 14 residues in the CDR3. CDR1 is SGHNT, CDR2 YYREEE, per germline (reference sequence). The CDR3 reads CASSLQGSNQPQHF. CDR3 bases: TGTGCCAGCAGCCTTCAGGGGAGCAATCAGCCCCAGCATTTT. The full variable domain, with the rest looked up from reference TRBV5-4 and TRBJ1-5, is ETGVTQSPTHLIKTRGQQVTLRCSSQSGHNTVSWYQQALGQGPQFIFQYYREEENGRGNFPPRFSGLQFPNYSSELNVNALELDDSALYLCASSLQGSNQPQHFGDGTRLSIL.

The V gene is TRBV11-2, the J gene TRBJ1-4, with no clear D. Deletions cut 1 base from V and 4 bases from J, with 10 bases between. The CDR3 contains 15 residues. Germline V gene lookup returns CDR1 SGHAT and CDR2 FQNNGV. The CDR3 DNA follows: TGTGCCAGCAGCTTAGGCGGCCAAGATAATGAAAAACTGTTTTTT. It yields the protein CASSLGGQDNEKLFF.

The chain employs TRBV10-2 and TRBJ2-5; 11 bases line up with TRBD2. The CDR3 covers 15 residues. J gave up 4 bases and V 3 bases, and 4 bases lay outside the gene matches. The germline CDR1 and CDR2 sequences are WSHSY and SAAADI. The CDR3 sequence: CASSETSGSRETQYF. The CDR3 nucleotides read TGCGCCAGCAGTGAAACTAGCGGGAGTCGAGAGACCCAGTACTTC.

The gene calls are TRBV7-9 and TRBJ2-1; the D gene is possibly TRBD2 (6 bases). CDR3 length: 12 residues. The germline V and J ends were trimmed by 1 base and 10 bases, with 8 bases remaining between them. The germline V gene encodes CDR1 SEHNR and CDR2 FQNEAQ (reference sequence). In nucleotides, the CDR3 is TGTGCCAGCAGCTTAGGACTAGGGGAGCAGTTCTTC. Translated: CASSLGLGEQFF.

V gene TRBV19 combines with J gene TRBJ1-1, with D unresolved. V was trimmed by 11 bases and J by 0 bases, leaving 13 bases between them. The CDR3 sequence is 13 residues long. Germline V CDR1 and CDR2: LNHDA, SQIVND (reference sequence). CDR3 in amino acids: CASAPQMNTEAFF. As DNA, the CDR3 is TGTGCCTCAGCGCCCCAAATGAACACTGAAGCTTTCTTT.

V usage is TRBV2 and J usage is TRBJ2-7; D call uncertain. Germline CDR1 is SNHLY and CDR2 is FYNNEI. V gave up 5 bases and J gave up 1 base, with 12 bases separating them. The CDR3 covers 14 residues. Written as DNA, the CDR3 is TGTGCCAGCAGTCTCCGACCTAGGTCCTACGAGCAGTACTTC. As protein: CASSLRPRSYEQYF.

The CDR3 DNA reads TGTGCCAGCAGTTTCGGCGGGGGTAATTCTTCACCCCTCCACTTT. Encoded protein: CASSFGGGNSSPLHF. This rearrangement joins TRBV25-1 to TRBJ1-6, with TRBD1 as a possible D gene (5 bases). This CDR3 contains 15 residues. CDR1 is MGHDK, CDR2 SYGVNS, per germline. With 5 bases removed from V and 9 bases from J, the gap between germline ends came to 17 bases.

V is TRBV10-3 and J is TRBJ2-4, with D perhaps matching TRBD2 (6 bases). Per the germline V gene, CDR1 is ENHRY and CDR2 is SYGVKD. V lost 3 bases, J lost 2 bases, and 17 bases lay in between. The CDR3 consists of 17 residues. The CDR3 DNA follows: TGTGCCATCAGTGAATATCAGGGCGCGGGAACCAAAAACATTCAGTACTTC. Protein sequence: CAISEYQGAGTKNIQYF.

The rearrangement links TRBV4-2 to TRBJ2-2, with TRBD2 identical over 9 bases. Germline CDR1 and CDR2: LGHNA and YNFKEQ. V trimming: 3 bases; J trimming: 6 bases; junction bases outside the gene matches: 8. There are 16 residues in the CDR3. CDR3: CASSQNPAGGPGELFF. CDR3 DNA sequence: TGTGCCAGCAGCCAGAACCCAGCGGGAGGACCCGGGGAGCTGTTTTTT.

The chain recombines TRBV20-1 with TRBJ2-1; 12 nucleotides agree with TRBD2. CDR3 length: 18 residues. V gave up 3 bases and J gave up 4 bases; unmatched junction bases: 13. From germline, CDR1 is DFQATT and CDR2 SNEGSKA (reference sequence). The CDR3: CSASKDLRTSGKYNEQFF. The CDR3 nucleotides read TGCAGTGCTAGTAAGGATCTTCGGACTAGCGGGAAATACAATGAGCAGTTCTTC.

The rearrangement uses TRBV28 and TRBJ1-5; D is unresolved. The CDR3 length is 15 residues. Germline V gene lookup returns CDR1 MDHEN and CDR2 SYDVKM. The V and J ends lost 3 bases and 0 bases respectively, with 9 bases between them. CDR3 protein: CASSFITGSNQPQHF. Here the CDR3 DNA reads TGTGCCAGCAGTTTTATTACTGGTAGCAATCAGCCCCAGCATTTT.

The genes are TRBV2 and TRBJ2-7; TRBD2 agrees at 11 bases. After removal of 4 bases from V and 4 bases from J, the junction contained 6 bases not matched to a gene. Germline V gene sequence: CDR1 SNHLY, CDR2 FYNNEI. The CDR3 has 15 residues. The CDR3 here is CASSVLAGAPYEQYF. In DNA, the CDR3 is TGTGCCAGCAGTGTACTAGCGGGAGCTCCGTACGAGCAGTACTTC.

This clone occurred once. V gene TRBV28 combines with J gene TRBJ2-3; TRBD2 aligns across 8 bases. The germline V gene has CDR1 MDHEN and CDR2 SYDVKM. V shed 6 bases and J 5 bases; nucleotides not matched to a gene: 16. CDR3 length: 17 amino acids. Here the CDR3 reads CASRVLGLSGRKDTQYF. The CDR3, as DNA: TGTGCCAGCAGAGTTTTGGGGTTGAGCGGGAGAAAAGATACGCAGTATTTT. Full variable domain (outside the CDR3, taken from reference TRBV28 and TRBJ2-3): DVKVTQSSRYLVKRTGEKVFLECVQDMDHENMFWYRQDPGLGLRLIYFSYDVKMKEKGDIPEGYSVSREKKERFSLILESASTNQTSMYLCASRVLGLSGRKDTQYFGPGTRLTVL.

The rearrangement joins TRBV3-1 (or the pseudogene TRBV3-2) to TRBJ2-1, with 11 positions matching TRBD2. CDR3 length: 15 amino acids. Germline-derived CDR1 and CDR2 are LGHDT and YNNKEL (reference sequence). The V gene end was trimmed by 1 base and the J gene end by 8 bases; junction bases not matched to a gene: 4. The CDR3 region has the DNA TGTGCCAGCAGCCAAGCACTAGCGGGAGTCGATGAGCAGTTCTTC. Its translation: CASSQALAGVDEQFF.

V and J are TRBV5-4 and TRBJ1-2; 9 bases fit TRBD1. V lost 1 base and J lost 5; bases outside the gene matches: 9. The CDR3 runs 16 residues. The germline CDR1 and CDR2 sequences are SGHNT and YYREEE (reference sequence). The CDR3, as DNA: TGTGCCAGCAGCTTGATGGGACAGGGATACGTGTATGGCTACACCTTC. It codes for CASSLMGQGYVYGYTF.

In DNA form, the CDR3 reads TGTGCCAGCAGCTTCTTTCAGGCAGGAGCTTTCTTT. Residues: CASSFFQAGAFF. The V gene is TRBV7-8, the J gene TRBJ1-1; unclear D gene. Germline lookup yields CDR1 SGHVS and CDR2 FQNEAQ. The length of the CDR3 is 12 residues. V lost 3 bases and J lost 10, with 12 bases in between.

CDR3 amino acids: CASSLRREGLSEQFF. The CDR3 DNA sequence: TGTGCCAGCAGCTTACGACGGGAGGGCCTCAGTGAGCAGTTCTTC. V usage is TRBV7-9 and J usage is TRBJ2-1; 8 positions agree with TRBD2. Per the germline V gene, CDR1 is SEHNR and CDR2 is FQNEAQ (reference sequence). This CDR3 is built from 15 residues. J was trimmed by 9 bases and V by 2 bases; bases with no gene match: 9.

This sequence joins TRBV6-1 and TRBJ1-1; no definite D call. The CDR3 length is 17 residues. V lost 3 bases and J lost 0, with 17 bases in between. Per the germline V gene, CDR1 is MNHNS and CDR2 is SASEGT. CDR3 DNA sequence: TGTGCCAGCAGTGACCGCAGACACCTATTCATGAACACTGAAGCTTTCTTT. Residues: CASSDRRHLFMNTEAFF.

The chain carries TRBV5-6 and TRBJ1-2; 9 bases agree with TRBD1. CDR1 and CDR2 (germline): SGHDT, YYEEEE. V lost 4 bases to trimming and J lost 2 bases; unmatched junction nucleotides: 6. CDR3 length: 15 amino acids. CDR3 region: CASSRTGVGNYGYTF. The CDR3 bases are TGTGCCAGCAGCCGGACAGGGGTAGGAAACTATGGCTACACCTTC.

This clone was found once. The J gene is TRBJ2-7, the V gene TRBV7-2; no clear D. The germline V gene encodes CDR1 SGHTA and CDR2 FQGNSA. CDR3 length equals 12 residues. Trimming stripped 6 bases from V and 4 bases from J, with 10 bases between. This CDR3 reads CASSFERYEQYF. DNA of the CDR3: TGTGCCAGCAGTTTCGAGAGGTACGAGCAGTACTTC.

This clone came up once. This chain joins TRBV18 and TRBJ1-1, with 8 bases identical to TRBD1. The CDR3 contains 14 residues. J was trimmed by 1 base and V by 6 bases; bases with no gene match: 4. Germline V lookup: CDR1 KGHSH, CDR2 LQKENI. The CDR3 sequence: CASSPTGENTEAFF. As DNA, the CDR3 is TGTGCCAGCTCTCCGACAGGGGAGAACACTGAAGCTTTCTTT.

This rearrangement joins TRBV2 to TRBJ2-5, with 7 bases lining up with TRBD1. J lost 1 base, V lost 6 bases, and 5 bases had no gene match. The CDR3 is made up of 14 amino acids. CDR1 and CDR2 (germline): SNHLY, FYNNEI. The CDR3 sequence is CASRPGTVQETQYF. CDR3 DNA: TGTGCCAGCAGGCCGGGGACAGTCCAAGAGACCCAGTACTTC.

V is TRBV5-6 and J is TRBJ2-2; TRBD2 agrees at 10 bases. The germline V gene has CDR1 SGHDT and CDR2 YYEEEE. The CDR3 extends over 15 amino acids. V gave up 6 bases and J gave up 9 bases; unmatched junction bases: 11. CDR3 sequence (DNA): TGTGCCAGCAACAAACCTAGCGGGAGCCACCGGGAGCTGTTTTTT. Translated, it gives CASNKPSGSHRELFF.

This clone was detected once. The chain employs TRBV7-3 and TRBJ2-3; 8 bases are a match to TRBD1. Per germline, CDR1 SGHTA and CDR2 FQGTGA. The CDR3 runs to 15 residues. V shed 5 bases, J shed 6 bases, and the junction held 10 bases outside the gene matches. The CDR3 loop reads CASSPGQGGRDTQYF. CDR3 sequence (DNA): TGTGCCAGCAGCCCAGGACAGGGAGGTCGCGATACGCAGTATTTT.